This TCR beta chain was found in a study of T-cell memory formation after mild COVID-19. The CDR3 length is 14 residues. Germline V gene data show CDR1 as SGHRS and CDR2 as YFSETQ. J lost 8 bases, V lost 4 bases, and 5 bases had no gene match. Each CDR3 protein is one row after TCRdb ran MiXCR on the 5' RACE reads. The sample includes under 200,000 distinct CDR3 sequences, 10% to 15% of them seen just once. The receptor comes from a man in his late teens or twenties who had mild COVID-19 (a few samples of this study predate the infection). Cell type and time point are not known. The sequenced sample consisted of PBMCs or a T cell subset sorted from them (not recorded which). The chain has TRBV5-1 and TRBJ1-6, with 8 bases fitting TRBD1. CDR3 DNA: TGCGCCAGCAGCGTTGACAGGGGTCATTCACCCCTCCACTTT. It is translated as CASSVDRGHSPLHF.